Sequencing of this TCR beta chain was carried out in a study of T cell changes during pregnancy in multiple sclerosis. Here immunoSEQ multiplex PCR was the method, and the copy in TCRdb shows in-frame clones only, minus some. The top ten clones hold about 1.2% of a sample with 50,000 to 75,000 clones, 90% to 95% of them seen once. This CDR3 has 17 residues. Germline trimming cut 1 base from V and 4 bases from J; bases unmatched to any gene: 10. From germline, CDR1 is GTSNPN and CDR2 SVGIG (reference sequence). The J gene is TRBJ2-3, the V gene TRBV30, with 11 bases aligning to TRBD2. This sample comprised peripheral blood, obtained after pregnancy. This TCR was recovered from a female donor in good health, enrolled as a control in a pregnancy study. The CDR3 region is CAWSATSGAISADTQYF. DNA of the CDR3: TGTGCCTGGAGTGCGACTAGCGGGGCCATCTCGGCAGATACGCAGTATTTT.